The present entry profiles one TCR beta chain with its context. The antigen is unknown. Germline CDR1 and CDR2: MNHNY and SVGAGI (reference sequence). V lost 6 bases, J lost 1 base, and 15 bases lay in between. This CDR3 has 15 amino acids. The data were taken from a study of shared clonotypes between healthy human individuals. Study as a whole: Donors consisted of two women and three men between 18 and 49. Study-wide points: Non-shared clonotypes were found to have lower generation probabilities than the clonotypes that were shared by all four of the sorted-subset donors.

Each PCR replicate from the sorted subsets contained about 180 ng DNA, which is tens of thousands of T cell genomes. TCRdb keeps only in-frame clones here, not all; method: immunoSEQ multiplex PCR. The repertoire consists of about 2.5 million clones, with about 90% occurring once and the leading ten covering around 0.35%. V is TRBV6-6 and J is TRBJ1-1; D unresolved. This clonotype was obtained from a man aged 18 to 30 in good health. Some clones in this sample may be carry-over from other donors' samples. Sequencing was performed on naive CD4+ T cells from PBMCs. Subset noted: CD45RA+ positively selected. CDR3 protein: CASSFRSGANTEAFF. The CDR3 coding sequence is TGTGCCAGCAGCTTCAGGTCAGGAGCGAACACTGAAGCTTTCTTT.